Many counts were recorded for the clone carrying this T cell receptor (beta chain). Its antigen is unidentified. This specimen belongs to a study of T cells after yellow fever vaccination. Looking at the study overall: Preparation of the low-cell-number fractions used SMART-Seq v4 Ultra Low Input. General study points: Subsequent booster samples again held most clones from primary vaccination (96% CD4, 88% CD8). Abundant bulk-population clonotypes could contaminate the FACS-sorted repertoires.

This CDR3 is built from 16 residues. From germline, CDR1 is SGHVS and CDR2 FNYEAQ. Trimming cost V 5 bases and J 3 bases, with 18 bases left between them. A single record per CDR3 protein comes from TCRdb applying MiXCR to the 5' RACE reads. The sample records about 400,000 distinct CDR3 sequences, under 7.5% being singletons. This TCR came from a man aged 25 to 40 who received the YFV17D yellow fever vaccine. J is TRBJ2-3 and V is TRBV7-6; D might be TRBD2 (5 bases). The source was PBMCs, collected 5 days after the yellow fever booster vaccination. The CDR3 region has the DNA TGTGCCAGCAGCCCAAATCCCGGCGGAGGTACAGATACGCAGTATTTT. It is translated as CASSPNPGGGTDTQYF.